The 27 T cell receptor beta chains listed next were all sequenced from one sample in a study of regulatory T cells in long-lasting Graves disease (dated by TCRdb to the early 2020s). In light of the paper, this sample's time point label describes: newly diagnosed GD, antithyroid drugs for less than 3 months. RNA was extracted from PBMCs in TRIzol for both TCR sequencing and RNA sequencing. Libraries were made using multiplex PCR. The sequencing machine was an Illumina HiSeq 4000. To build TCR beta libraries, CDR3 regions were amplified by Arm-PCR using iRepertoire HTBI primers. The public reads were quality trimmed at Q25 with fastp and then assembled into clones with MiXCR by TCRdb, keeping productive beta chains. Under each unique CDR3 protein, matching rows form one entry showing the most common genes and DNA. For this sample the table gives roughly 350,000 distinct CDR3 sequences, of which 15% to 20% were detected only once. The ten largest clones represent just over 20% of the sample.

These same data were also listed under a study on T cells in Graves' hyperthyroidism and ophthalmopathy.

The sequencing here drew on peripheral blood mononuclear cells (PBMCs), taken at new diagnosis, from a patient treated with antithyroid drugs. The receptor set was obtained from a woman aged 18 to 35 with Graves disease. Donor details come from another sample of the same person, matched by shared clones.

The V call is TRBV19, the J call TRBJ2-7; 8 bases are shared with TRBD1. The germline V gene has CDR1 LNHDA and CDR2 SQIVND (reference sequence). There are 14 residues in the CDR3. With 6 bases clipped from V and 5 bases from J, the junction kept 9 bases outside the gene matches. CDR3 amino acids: CASRPPGQGDEQYF. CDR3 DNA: TGTGCCAGTAGACCCCCCGGACAGGGTGACGAGCAGTACTTC.

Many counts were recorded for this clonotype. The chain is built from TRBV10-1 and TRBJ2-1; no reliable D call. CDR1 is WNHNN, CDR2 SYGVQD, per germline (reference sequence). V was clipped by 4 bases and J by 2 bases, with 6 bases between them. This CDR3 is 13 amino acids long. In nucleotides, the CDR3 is TGCGCCAGCAGTGTGGGCCCCTACAATGAGCAGTTCTTC. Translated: CASSVGPYNEQFF.

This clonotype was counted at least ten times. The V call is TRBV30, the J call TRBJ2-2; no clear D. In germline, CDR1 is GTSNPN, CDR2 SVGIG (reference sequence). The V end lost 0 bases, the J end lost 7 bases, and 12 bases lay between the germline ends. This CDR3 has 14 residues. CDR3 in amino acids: CAWSVGISIGELFF. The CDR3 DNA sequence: TGTGCCTGGAGTGTGGGCATATCGATCGGGGAGCTGTTTTTT. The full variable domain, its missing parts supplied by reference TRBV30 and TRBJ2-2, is SQTIHQWPATLVQPVGSPLSLECTVEGTSNPNLYWYRQAAGRGLQLLFYSVGIGQISSEVPQNLSASRPQDRQFILSSKKLLLSDSGFYLCAWSVGISIGELFFGEGSRLTVL.

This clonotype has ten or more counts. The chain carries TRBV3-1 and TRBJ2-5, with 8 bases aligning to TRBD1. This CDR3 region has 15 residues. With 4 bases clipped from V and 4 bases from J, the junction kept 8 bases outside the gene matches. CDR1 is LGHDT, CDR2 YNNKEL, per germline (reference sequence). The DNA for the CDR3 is TGTGCCAGCAGCCCCCCCAGGGGGCAGGGAGAGACCCAGTACTTC. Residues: CASSPPRGQGETQYF.

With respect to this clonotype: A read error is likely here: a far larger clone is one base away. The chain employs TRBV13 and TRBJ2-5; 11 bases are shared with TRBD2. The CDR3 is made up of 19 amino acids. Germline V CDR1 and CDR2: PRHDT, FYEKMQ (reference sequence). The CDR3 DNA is TGTGCCAGCAGCCAAGATCGCCCCGTGGCTAGCGGGAGGCAAGAGGCCCAGTACTTC. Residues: CASSQDRPVASGRQEAQYF.

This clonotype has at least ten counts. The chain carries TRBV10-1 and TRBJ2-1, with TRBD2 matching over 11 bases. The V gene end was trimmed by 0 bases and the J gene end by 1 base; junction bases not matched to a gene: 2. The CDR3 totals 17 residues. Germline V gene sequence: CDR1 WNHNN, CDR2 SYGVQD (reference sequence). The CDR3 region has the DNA TGCGCCAGCAGTGAGTCGGCTAGCGGGGGGTCCTACAATGAGCAGTTCTTC. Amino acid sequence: CASSESASGGSYNEQFF.

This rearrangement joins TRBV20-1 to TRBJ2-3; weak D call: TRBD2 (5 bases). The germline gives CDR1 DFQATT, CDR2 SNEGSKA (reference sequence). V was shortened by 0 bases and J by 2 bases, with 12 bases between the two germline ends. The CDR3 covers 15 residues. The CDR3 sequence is CSARDSERPTDTQYF. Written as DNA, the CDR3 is TGCAGTGCTAGAGATTCTGAGCGGCCCACAGATACGCAGTATTTT.

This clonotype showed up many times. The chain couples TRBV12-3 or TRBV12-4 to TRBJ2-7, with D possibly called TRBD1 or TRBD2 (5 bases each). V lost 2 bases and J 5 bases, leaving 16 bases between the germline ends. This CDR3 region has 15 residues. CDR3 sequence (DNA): TGTGCCAGCAGTTTAAGGTCAGGGCGGGTCGACGAGCAGTACTTC. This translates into CASSLRSGRVDEQYF.

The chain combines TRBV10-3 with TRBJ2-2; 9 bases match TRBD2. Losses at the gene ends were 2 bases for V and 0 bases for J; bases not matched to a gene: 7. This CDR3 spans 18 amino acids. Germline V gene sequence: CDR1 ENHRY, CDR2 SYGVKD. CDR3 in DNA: TGTGCCATCAGTGAGCTTCCTAGCGGGACCGCGAACACCGGGGAGCTGTTTTTT. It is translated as CAISELPSGTANTGELFF.

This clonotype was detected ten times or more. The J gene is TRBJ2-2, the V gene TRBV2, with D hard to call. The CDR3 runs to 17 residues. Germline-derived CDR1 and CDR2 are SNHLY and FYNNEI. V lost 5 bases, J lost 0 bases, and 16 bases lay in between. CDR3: CASSTVSRFANTGELFF. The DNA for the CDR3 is TGTGCCAGCAGTACGGTTTCTCGTTTCGCGAACACCGGGGAGCTGTTTTTT.

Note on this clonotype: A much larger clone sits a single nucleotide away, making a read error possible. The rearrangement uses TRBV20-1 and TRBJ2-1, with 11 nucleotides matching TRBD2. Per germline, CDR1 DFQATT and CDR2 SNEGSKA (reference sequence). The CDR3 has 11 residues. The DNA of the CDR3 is TGCAGTGCTAGATTTAGCGGGAGGGAGCTCTTC. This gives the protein CSARFSGRELF.

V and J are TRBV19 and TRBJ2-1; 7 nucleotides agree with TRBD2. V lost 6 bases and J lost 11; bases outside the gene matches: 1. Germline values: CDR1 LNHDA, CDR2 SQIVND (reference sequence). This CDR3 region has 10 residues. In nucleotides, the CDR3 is TGTGCCAGTAGGGGGGGGAAGCAGTTCTTC. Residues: CASRGGKQFF.

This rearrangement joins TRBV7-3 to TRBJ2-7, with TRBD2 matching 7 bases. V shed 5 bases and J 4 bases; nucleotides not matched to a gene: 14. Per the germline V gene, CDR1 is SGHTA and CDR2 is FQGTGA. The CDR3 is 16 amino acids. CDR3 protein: CASSQDKGGGAYEQYF. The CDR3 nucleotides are TGTGCCAGCAGCCAAGATAAGGGCGGGGGTGCTTACGAGCAGTACTTC.

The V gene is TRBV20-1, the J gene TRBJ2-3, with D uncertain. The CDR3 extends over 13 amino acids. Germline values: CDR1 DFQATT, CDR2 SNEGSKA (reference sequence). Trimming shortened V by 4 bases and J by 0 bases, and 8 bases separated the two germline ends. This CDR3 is CSATRDSTDTQYF. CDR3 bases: TGCAGTGCTACCCGCGACAGCACAGATACGCAGTATTTT.

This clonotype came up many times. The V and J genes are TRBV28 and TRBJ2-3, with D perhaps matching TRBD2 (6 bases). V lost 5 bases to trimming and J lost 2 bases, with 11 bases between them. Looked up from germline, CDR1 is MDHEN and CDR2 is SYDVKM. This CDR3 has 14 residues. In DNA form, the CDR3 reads TGTGCCAGCAGTGGAGGGGCGGTCACAGATACGCAGTATTTT. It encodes CASSGGAVTDTQYF. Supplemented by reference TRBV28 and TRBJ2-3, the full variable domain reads DVKVTQSSRYLVKRTGEKVFLECVQDMDHENMFWYRQDPGLGLRLIYFSYDVKMKEKGDIPEGYSVSREKKERFSLILESASTNQTSMYLCASSGGAVTDTQYFGPGTRLTVL.

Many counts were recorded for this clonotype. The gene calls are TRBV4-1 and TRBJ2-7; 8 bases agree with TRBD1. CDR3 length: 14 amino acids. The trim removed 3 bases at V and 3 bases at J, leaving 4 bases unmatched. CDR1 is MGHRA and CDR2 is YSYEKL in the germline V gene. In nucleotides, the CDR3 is TGCGCCAGCAGCCAGAACGGACAGGGCTACGAGCAGTACTTC. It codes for CASSQNGQGYEQYF.

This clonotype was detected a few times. The CDR3 protein is CASSLRTGTGGNTIYF. CDR3 nucleotide sequence: TGTGCCAGCAGCCTCCGGACAGGCACCGGGGGAAACACCATATATTTT. The chain links TRBV12-3 or TRBV12-4 to TRBJ1-3; TRBD1 matches at 7 bases. The CDR3 spans 16 residues. The V and J ends lost 6 bases and 4 bases, in that order; junction bases with no gene match: 12.

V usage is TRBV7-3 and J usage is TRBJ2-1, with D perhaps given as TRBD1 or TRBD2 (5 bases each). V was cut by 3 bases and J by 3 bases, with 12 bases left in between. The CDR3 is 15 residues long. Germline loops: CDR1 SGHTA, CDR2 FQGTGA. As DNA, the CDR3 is TGTGCCAGCAGCTTGGGGGACGGGATCTACAATGAGCAGTTCTTC. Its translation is CASSLGDGIYNEQFF.

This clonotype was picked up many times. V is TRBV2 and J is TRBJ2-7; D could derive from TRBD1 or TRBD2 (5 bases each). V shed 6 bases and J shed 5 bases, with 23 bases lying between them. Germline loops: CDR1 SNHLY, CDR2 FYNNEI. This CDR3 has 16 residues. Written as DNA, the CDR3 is TGTGCCAGCAGCCCGGGGCGCGGGCTAGGTTCCCACGAGCAGTACTTC. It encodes CASSPGRGLGSHEQYF. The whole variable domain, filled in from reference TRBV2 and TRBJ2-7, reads EPEVTQTPSHQVTQMGQEVILRCVPISNHLYFYWYRQILGQKVEFLVSFYNNEISEKSEIFDDQFSVERPDGSNFTLKIRSTKLEDSAMYFCASSPGRGLGSHEQYFGPGTRLTVT.

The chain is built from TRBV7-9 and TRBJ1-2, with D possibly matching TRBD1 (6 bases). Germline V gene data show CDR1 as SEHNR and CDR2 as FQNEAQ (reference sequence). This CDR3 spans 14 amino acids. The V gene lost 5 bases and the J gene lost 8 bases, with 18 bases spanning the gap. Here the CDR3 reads CASSKPGHLQGYTF. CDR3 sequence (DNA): TGTGCCAGCAGCAAACCGGGACACCTCCAGGGCTACACCTTC.

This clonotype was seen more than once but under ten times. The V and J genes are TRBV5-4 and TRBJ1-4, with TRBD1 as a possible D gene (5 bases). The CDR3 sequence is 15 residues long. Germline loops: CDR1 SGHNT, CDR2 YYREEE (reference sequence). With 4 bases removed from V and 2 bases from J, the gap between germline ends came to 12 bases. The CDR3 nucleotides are TGTGCCAGCAGCCGGGCCCGGGGGACTAATGAAAAACTGTTTTTT. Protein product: CASSRARGTNEKLFF.

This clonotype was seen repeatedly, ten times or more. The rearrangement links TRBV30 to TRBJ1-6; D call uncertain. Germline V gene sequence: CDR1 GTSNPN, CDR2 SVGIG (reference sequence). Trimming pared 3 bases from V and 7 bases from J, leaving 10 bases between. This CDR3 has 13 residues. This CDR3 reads CAWRQAPNSPLHF. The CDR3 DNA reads TGTGCCTGGAGGCAGGCCCCAAATTCACCCCTCCACTTT.

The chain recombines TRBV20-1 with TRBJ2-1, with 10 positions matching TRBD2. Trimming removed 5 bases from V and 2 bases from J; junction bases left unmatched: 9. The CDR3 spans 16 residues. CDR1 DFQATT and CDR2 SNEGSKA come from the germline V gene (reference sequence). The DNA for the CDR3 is TGCAGTGCTTCTCCTCTAGCGGGGGCTACCTACAATGAGCAGTTCTTC. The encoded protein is CSASPLAGATYNEQFF.

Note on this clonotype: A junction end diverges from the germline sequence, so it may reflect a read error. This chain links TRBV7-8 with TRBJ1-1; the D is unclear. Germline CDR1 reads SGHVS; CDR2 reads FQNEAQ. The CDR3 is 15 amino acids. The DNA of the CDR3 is TGTGCCAGCAGCTTAGTAGTTTTAGGGAACACTGAAGATTTCTTT. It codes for CASSLVVLGNTEDFF.

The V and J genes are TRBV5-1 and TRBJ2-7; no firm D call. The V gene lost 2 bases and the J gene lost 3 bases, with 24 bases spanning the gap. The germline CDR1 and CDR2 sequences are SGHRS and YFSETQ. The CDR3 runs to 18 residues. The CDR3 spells CASSFGVAGPLKGYEQYF. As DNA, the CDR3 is TGCGCCAGCAGCTTCGGAGTAGCAGGCCCCCTAAAAGGCTACGAGCAGTACTTC.

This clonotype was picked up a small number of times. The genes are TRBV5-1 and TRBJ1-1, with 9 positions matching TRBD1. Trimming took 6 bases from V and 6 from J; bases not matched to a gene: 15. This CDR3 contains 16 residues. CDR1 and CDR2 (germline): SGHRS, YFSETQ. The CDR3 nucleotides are TGCGCCAGCACTCAAACCGGGACAGGGTCTAGGTCTGAAGCTTTCTTT. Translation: CASTQTGTGSRSEAFF.

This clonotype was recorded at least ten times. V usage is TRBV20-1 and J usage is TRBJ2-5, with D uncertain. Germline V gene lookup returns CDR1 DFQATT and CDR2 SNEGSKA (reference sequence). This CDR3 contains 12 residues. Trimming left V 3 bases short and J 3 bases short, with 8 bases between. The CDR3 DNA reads TGCAGTGCTAGGCGCGACAAAGAGACCCAGTACTTC. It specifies CSARRDKETQYF.